This T cell receptor (beta chain) appears in the sequencing data of a study of blood T cell repertoires in COVID-19 (dated by TCRdb to the early 2020s). The study in broad terms: Collaborator samples came from the United States, Italy and Spain and covered acute and convalescent phases of COVID-19. The samples were drawn from the first 160 participants of the ongoing ImmuneRACE study and from more than 1,000 subjects provided by 6 global collaborators. Subjects who had been exposed to COVID-19, were actively infected with it, or had recovered from it provided the deeply sampled blood TCRbeta repertoires that made up the dataset. Where available, HLA class I and class II types were obtained from metadata supplied by the sample provider rather than from assay-based typing. Sample metadata almost always included a de-identified subject ID, COVID-19 status, age in years and sex. The material from the prospective study consisted of cDNA or gDNA derived from T cells, B-cell-depleted T cells, or PBMCs. The repertoires were made available in a free public database intended to serve as a resource for research on the immune response to SARS-CoV-2. General conclusions and limits of the study: Clinical and demographic metadata were provided uncurated, with the amount varying by source and participant.

Comments on this clone: Its antigen is still unknown. There are no base qualities to consult, and no much larger clone falls within one base.

TCRbeta CDR3 regions were amplified from genomic DNA by means of the immunoSEQ Assay, a bias-controlled multiplex PCR. Regarding the original processing steps: Within the assay, amplification of reference gene primers was used to estimate how many nucleated cells each sample contained. Sequence reads were collapsed and filtered to measure the absolute abundance of every unique TCRbeta CDR3 rearrangement. For each sample, productive Simpson clonality was calculated as the square root of Simpson's diversity index across productive rearrangements. TCRdb's version of the immuneACCESS table is confined to in-frame rearrangements and falls short of the full clone set. An unresolved V gene accounts for under half of the shortfall where checked; the remainder is of unknown origin. The DNA gave D and trimming, while V, J and clone size come from that table. In this sample the table shows around 450,000 clones, 80% to 95% of which occur a single time. 0.6% of the sample is taken by the ten largest.

Participants in the prospective study were enrolled through a virtual design, were aged about 18 to 90 years, and lived in about two dozen United States geographic areas. Cohort assignment in the prospective study relied on participant-reported clinical history from a screening survey and a study questionnaire. Recovered participants in ImmuneRACE Cohort 3 were defined as having two consecutive negative NP/OP PCR tests, clearance from a healthcare professional, or resolution of symptoms. Each participant in the prospective study had whole blood, serum and a nasopharyngeal or oropharyngeal swab collected by mobile phlebotomists. Over a roughly 2-month period, participants in the prospective study had the option of providing additional blood draws and questionnaires. Before DNA extraction, prospective study blood samples were shipped either frozen or at room temperature. The germline V gene supplies CDR1 KGHDR and CDR2 SFDVKD. The CDR3 holds 18 amino acids from the cysteine to the phenylalanine. Of the read, only the CDR3 DNA is kept; its 54 bases are in frame from base 1. V is shortened by 4 bases, J by 0 bases, and the region joining them spans 17 bases.

The chain links TRBV24-1 with TRBJ2-2; TRBD2 is a weak D gene call, 5 bases matching. Sequenced: PBMCs or T cells enriched from blood (not recorded which). The source of this sequence is a man aged 18 to 35 who had recovered from COVID-19. The DNA sequence is as follows: TGTGCCACCAGTGAAATCCAGGCGGCGGGTTCGAACACCGGGGAGCTGTTTTTT. Its protein reads: CATSEIQAAGSNTGELFF.